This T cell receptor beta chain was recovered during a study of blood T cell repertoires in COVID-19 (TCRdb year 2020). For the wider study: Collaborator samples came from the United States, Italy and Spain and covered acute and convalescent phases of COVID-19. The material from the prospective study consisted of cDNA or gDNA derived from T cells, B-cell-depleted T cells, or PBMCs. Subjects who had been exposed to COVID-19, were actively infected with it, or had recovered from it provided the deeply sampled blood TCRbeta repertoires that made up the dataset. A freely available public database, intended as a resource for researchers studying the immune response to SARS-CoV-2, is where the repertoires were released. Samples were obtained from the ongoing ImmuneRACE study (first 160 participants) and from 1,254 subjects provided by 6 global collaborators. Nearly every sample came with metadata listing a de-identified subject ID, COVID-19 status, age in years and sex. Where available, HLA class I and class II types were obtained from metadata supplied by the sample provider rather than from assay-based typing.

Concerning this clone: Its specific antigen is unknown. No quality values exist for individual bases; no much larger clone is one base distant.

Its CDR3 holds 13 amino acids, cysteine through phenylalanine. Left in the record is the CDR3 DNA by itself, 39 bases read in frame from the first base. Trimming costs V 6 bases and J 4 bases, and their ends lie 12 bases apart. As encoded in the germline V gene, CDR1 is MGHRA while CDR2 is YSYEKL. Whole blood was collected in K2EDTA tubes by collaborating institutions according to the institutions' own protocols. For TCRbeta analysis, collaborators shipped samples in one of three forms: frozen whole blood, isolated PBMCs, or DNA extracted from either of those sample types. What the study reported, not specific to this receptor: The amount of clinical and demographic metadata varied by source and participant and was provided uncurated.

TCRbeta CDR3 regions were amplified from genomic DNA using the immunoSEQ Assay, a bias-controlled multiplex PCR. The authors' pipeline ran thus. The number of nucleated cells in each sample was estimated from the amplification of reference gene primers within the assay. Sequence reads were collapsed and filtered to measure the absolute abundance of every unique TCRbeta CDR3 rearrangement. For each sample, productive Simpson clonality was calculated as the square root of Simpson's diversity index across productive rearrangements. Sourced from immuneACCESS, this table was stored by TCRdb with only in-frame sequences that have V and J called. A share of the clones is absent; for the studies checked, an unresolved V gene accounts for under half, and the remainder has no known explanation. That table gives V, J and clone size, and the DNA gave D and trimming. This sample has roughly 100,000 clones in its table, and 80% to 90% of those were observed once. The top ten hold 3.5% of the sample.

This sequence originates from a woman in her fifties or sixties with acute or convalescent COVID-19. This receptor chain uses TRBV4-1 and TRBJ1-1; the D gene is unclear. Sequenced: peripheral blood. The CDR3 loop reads CASRGALSTEAFF. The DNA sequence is TGCGCCAGCAGGGGCGCGCTGTCCACTGAAGCTTTCTTT.